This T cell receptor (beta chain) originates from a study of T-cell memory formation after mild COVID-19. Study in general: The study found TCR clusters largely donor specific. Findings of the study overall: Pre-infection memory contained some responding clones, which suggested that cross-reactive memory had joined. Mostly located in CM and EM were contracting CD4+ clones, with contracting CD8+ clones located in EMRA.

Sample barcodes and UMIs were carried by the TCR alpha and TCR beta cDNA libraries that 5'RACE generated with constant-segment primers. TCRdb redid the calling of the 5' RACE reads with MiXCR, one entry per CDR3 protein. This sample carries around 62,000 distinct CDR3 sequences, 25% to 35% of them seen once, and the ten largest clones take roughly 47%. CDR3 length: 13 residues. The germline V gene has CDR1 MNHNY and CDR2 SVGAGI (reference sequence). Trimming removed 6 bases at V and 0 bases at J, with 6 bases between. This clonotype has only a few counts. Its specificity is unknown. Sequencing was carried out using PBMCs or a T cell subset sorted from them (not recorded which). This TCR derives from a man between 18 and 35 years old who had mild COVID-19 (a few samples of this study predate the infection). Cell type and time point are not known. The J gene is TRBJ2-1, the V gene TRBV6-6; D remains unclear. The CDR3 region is CASSPSSYNEQFF. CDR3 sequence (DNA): TGTGCCAGCAGCCCGAGCTCCTACAATGAGCAGTTCTTC.